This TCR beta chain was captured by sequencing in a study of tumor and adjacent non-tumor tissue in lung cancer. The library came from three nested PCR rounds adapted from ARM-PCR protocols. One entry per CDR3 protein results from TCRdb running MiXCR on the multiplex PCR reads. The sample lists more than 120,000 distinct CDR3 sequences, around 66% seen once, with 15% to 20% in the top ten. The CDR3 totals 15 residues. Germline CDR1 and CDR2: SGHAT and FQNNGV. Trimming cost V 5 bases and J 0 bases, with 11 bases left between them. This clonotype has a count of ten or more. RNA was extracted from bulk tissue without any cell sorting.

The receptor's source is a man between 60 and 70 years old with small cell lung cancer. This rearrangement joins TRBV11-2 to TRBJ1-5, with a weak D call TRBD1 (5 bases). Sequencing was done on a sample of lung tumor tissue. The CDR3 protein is CASSQGTGSNQPQHF. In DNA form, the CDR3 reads TGTGCCAGCAGCCAGGGTACCGGTAGCAATCAGCCCCAGCATTTT.